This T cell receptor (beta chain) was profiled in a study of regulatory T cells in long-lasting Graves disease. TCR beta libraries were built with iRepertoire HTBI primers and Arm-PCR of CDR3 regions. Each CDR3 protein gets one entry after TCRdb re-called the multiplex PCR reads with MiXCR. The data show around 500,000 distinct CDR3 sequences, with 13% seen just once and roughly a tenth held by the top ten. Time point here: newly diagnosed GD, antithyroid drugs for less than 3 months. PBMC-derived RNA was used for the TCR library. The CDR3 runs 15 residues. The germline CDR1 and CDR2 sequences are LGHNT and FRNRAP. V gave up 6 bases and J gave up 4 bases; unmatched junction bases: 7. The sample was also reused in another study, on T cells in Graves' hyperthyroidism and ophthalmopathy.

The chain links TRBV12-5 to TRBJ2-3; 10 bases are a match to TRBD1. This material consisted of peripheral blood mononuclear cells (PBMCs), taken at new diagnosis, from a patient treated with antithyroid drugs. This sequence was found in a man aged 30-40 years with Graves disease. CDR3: CASGQTGGFADTQYF. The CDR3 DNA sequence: TGTGCTAGTGGCCAGACAGGGGGCTTCGCAGATACGCAGTATTTT.